This T cell receptor beta chain was observed in a study of shared T cell receptors in the human thymus. This clone was picked up a small number of times. The germline V and J ends were trimmed by 6 bases and 6 bases, with 24 bases remaining between them. CDR1 and CDR2 from the germline V gene are SNHLY and FYNNEI. The CDR3 extends over 16 amino acids. TCRdb's table, derived via immunoSEQ multiplex PCR, lists solely in-frame clones and lacks some. The repertoire holds roughly 560,000 clones, with approximately 80% as singletons. This sample was also put to use in a study of human thymus T cells.

This chain connects TRBV2 to TRBJ2-7, with D perhaps matching TRBD1 (6 bases). The source is a boy in the first two years of life with a congenital heart defect. The sample consisted of thymocytes. The CDR3 is CASSNTGMPFPTEQYF. DNA for the CDR3: TGTGCCAGCAGCAATACAGGGATGCCGTTCCCAACCGAGCAGTACTTC.